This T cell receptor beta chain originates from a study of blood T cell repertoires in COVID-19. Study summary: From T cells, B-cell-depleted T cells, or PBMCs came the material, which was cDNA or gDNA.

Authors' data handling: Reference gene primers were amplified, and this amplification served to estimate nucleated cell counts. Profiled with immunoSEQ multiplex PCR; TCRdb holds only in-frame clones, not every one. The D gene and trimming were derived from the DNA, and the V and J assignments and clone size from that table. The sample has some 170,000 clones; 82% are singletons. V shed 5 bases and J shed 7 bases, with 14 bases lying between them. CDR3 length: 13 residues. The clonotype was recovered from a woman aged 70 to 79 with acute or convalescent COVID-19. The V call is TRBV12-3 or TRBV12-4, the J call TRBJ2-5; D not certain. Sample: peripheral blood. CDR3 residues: CASSVSAAGTQYF. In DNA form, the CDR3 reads TGTGCCAGCAGTGTCTCCGCGGCTGGGACCCAGTACTTC.